Each of the 2 T cell receptor beta chains below was sequenced from the same sample in a study of cytomegalovirus exposure and HLA in healthy donors. 60 Vbeta and 13 Jbeta primers were used in PCR. Method: immunoSEQ multiplex PCR; TCRdb's copy keeps in-frame clones and lacks some. The sample has 110,000 or so clones, just under 80% seen once; the top ten hold about 5.8%. The source material was PBMCs. Every receptor here comes from a male donor in good health and CMV-seronegative.

The chain couples TRBV9 to TRBJ1-4; tentative D call: TRBD1 (5 bases). The CDR3 has 12 residues. CDR1 is SGDLS and CDR2 is YYNGEE in the germline V gene. V was clipped by 2 bases and J by 7 bases, with 6 bases between them. In DNA, the CDR3 is TGTGCCAGCAGCGTTACAGGTGAAAAACTGTTTTTT. Its translation is CASSVTGEKLFF.

This chain joins TRBV7-8 and TRBJ1-6; D unresolved. Looked up from germline, CDR1 is SGHVS and CDR2 is FQNEAQ. V shed 0 bases and J shed 14 bases, with 14 bases lying between them. The CDR3 is 14 amino acids. CDR3 bases: TGTGCCAGCAGCTTAGCCTGGGTTAATGAGGCCCTCCACTTT. Translated: CASSLAWVNEALHF.